The following is a TCR beta chain sequence with its context. This entry comes from a study of shared clonotypes between healthy human individuals. Overall study context: The study drew on two women and a few men aged 18 to 49 as donors. CD8 memory received one plate per donor, CD8 naive two, CD4 memory three and CD4 naive three.

Naive CD8 cells comprised CD45RO-negative, CCR7-positively selected cells, excluding terminally differentiated effector memory CD45RA+ cells. TCRdb's table, derived via immunoSEQ multiplex PCR, lists solely in-frame clones and lacks some. The sample gives around 2,100,000 clones, about 95% of which show up once; around 1% is in the top ten. V dropped 7 bases and J dropped 3; count of bases not matched to a gene: 14. The CDR3 runs 17 residues. Germline V lookup: CDR1 WSHSY, CDR2 SAAADI. Input material: naive CD8+ T cells sorted from blood. The chain is built from TRBV10-2 and TRBJ1-1, with 10 bases fitting TRBD1. The sequence came from a man in his late teens or twenties in good health. CDR3 protein: CASTETGGGFWDTEAFF. The CDR3 DNA reads TGCGCCAGCACCGAGACAGGGGGCGGCTTTTGGGACACTGAAGCTTTCTTT.